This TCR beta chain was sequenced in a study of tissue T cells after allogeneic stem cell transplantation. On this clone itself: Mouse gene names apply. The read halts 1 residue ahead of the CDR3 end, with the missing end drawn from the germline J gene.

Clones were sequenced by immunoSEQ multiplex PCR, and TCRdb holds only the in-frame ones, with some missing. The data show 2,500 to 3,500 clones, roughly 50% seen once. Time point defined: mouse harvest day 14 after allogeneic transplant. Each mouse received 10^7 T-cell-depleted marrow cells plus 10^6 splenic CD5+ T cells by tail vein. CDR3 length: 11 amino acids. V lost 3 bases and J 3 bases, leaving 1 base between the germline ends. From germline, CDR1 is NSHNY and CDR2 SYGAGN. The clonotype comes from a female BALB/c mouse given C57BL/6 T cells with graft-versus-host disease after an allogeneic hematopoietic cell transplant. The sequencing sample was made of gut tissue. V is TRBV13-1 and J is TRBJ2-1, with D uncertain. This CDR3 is CASSVYAEQFF. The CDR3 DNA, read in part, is TGTGCCAGCAGTGTCTATGCTGAGCAGTTC.